The present T cell receptor (beta chain) was sequenced within a study of cytomegalovirus exposure and HLA in healthy donors. V trimming: 4 bases; J trimming: 5 bases; junction bases outside the gene matches: 16. There are 18 residues in the CDR3. From germline, CDR1 is SGHNT and CDR2 YYREEE (reference sequence). The PCR made use of 60 Vbeta and 13 Jbeta primers. Produced via immunoSEQ multiplex PCR; TCRdb's table is partial and in-frame only. The sample includes 30,000 to 40,000 clones. On this clone itself: The antigen is unknown.

Study-level findings and limits: Previously analyzed data showed that most TCR beta V segments were productive at a frequency of about 87% or about 30%. TCR beta chain V- and J-gene trimming was linked, in a later analysis, to a missense variant in DCLRE1C. Upon later analysis, TCR association rates were observed to vary by HLA locus, being highest for DRB1 and lowest for HLA-C. A later analysis by the authors found several of the most significant clusters apparently linked to common viral pathogens.

The chain is built from TRBV5-4 and TRBJ2-3; 10 nucleotides align to TRBD2. Material for sequencing was PBMCs. This TCR was recovered from a human donor in good health. The CDR3 region has the DNA TGTGCCAGCAGCCCGGGGGAACTAGCGGGACTTAGGAGAGATACGCAGTATTTT. Translating it yields CASSPGELAGLRRDTQYF.